The clone carrying this T cell receptor (beta chain) was recorded many times. The sample is drawn from a study of blood T cell repertoires in COVID-19. Losses at the gene ends were 5 bases for V and 6 bases for J; bases not matched to a gene: 7. Looked up from germline, CDR1 is SEHNR and CDR2 is FQNEAQ (reference sequence). This CDR3 is built from 14 residues. Cohort allocation depended upon clinical history that participants reported. Original methodology: Reference gene primer amplification yielded estimated nucleated cell counts. TCRdb's copy holds only in-frame clones and misses some; the assay was immunoSEQ multiplex PCR. V, J and clone size reflect that table, while D and trimming were determined from the DNA. In the table there are approximately 480,000 clones, around 90% of which are singletons.

The TCR comes from a woman under 30 who had recovered from COVID-19. Sequenced: PBMCs or T cells enriched from blood (not recorded which). The chain carries TRBV7-9 and TRBJ2-1; 7 nucleotides align to TRBD2. DNA for the CDR3: TGTGCCAGCAGCACAGGAGCGGGGATCAATGAGCAGTTCTTC. This translates into CASSTGAGINEQFF.